The rows below give T cell receptor beta chains drawn from one sample of a study of OX40 agonist ivuxolimab in advanced cancers. This table comes from immunoSEQ multiplex PCR, and its TCRdb copy is limited to in-frame clones, with some not included. The table lists more than 50,000 clones, about 85% of them singletons. Sample: CD4+ or CD8+ T cells sorted from blood, taken in a trial of the OX40 agonist ivuxolimab. The receptors originated from an adult with an advanced solid tumor such as melanoma, head and neck, liver or kidney cancer. Both conserved end residues are trimmed from each CDR3. For some rows the clone size is stated as once, few or many, or as a class when expanded; others skip it.

clone_size: .; v_call: TRBV6-1; j_call: TRBJ2-3; cdr3_aa: ASSPSVDTQY
clone_size: once; v_call: TRBV6-5; j_call: TRBJ2-3; cdr3_aa: ASSYGSDTQY
clone_size: .; v_call: TRBV19; j_call: TRBJ1-2; cdr3_aa: ASSTGDRGIYGYT
clone_size: .; v_call: TRBV30; j_call: TRBJ1-4; cdr3_aa: AWKGQGREKLF
clone_size: .; v_call: TRBV19; j_call: TRBJ2-6; cdr3_aa: ASREGTSGANVLT
clone_size: .; v_call: TRBV28; j_call: TRBJ2-4; cdr3_aa: ASSLGLKNIQY
clone_size: few; v_call: TRBV9; j_call: TRBJ2-3; cdr3_aa: ASSVDPSGGVGGADTQY
clone_size: .; v_call: TRBV4-1; j_call: TRBJ1-3; cdr3_aa: ASSHDPLSSGNTIY
clone_size: once; v_call: TRBV10-2; j_call: TRBJ2-5; cdr3_aa: ASSDLAGRSETQY
clone_size: .; v_call: TRBV7-6; j_call: TRBJ2-7; cdr3_aa: ASSLGASGSYEQY
clone_size: .; v_call: TRBV28; j_call: TRBJ1-4; cdr3_aa: ASSRTENEKLF
clone_size: .; v_call: TRBV6-6; j_call: TRBJ1-2; cdr3_aa: ASSNLRQGAYGYT
clone_size: .; v_call: TRBV27; j_call: TRBJ2-3; cdr3_aa: ASRTAGVTSTDTQY
clone_size: .; v_call: TRBV6-6; j_call: TRBJ2-5; cdr3_aa: ASSYGKFSETQY
clone_size: .; v_call: TRBV9; j_call: TRBJ1-3; cdr3_aa: ASSAGLGNTIY
clone_size: .; v_call: TRBV28; j_call: TRBJ2-7; cdr3_aa: ASSGRTGRSSYEQY
clone_size: once; v_call: TRBV2; j_call: TRBJ2-3; cdr3_aa: ASRVRTSSFVTDTQY
clone_size: .; v_call: TRBV28; j_call: TRBJ2-1; cdr3_aa: ASTSGTGRYNEQF
clone_size: .; v_call: TRBV20-1; j_call: TRBJ2-5; cdr3_aa: SALTSPIQY
clone_size: .; v_call: TRBV19; j_call: TRBJ1-2; cdr3_aa: ASSYGTLNYGYT
clone_size: .; v_call: TRBV4-1; j_call: TRBJ2-7; cdr3_aa: ASSQEPRTYEQY
clone_size: .; v_call: TRBV4-1; j_call: TRBJ2-3; cdr3_aa: ASSQDGLAGGTDTQY
clone_size: .; v_call: TRBV7-9; j_call: TRBJ1-4; cdr3_aa: ASSFSRGATNEKLF
clone_size: .; v_call: TRBV5-6; j_call: TRBJ2-5; cdr3_aa: ASSRLTRQEEETQY
clone_size: .; v_call: TRBV30; j_call: TRBJ2-1; cdr3_aa: AWSLLVANEQF
clone_size: .; v_call: TRBV10-2; j_call: TRBJ2-7; cdr3_aa: ASSERRTPRYEQY
clone_size: .; v_call: TRBV5-5; j_call: TRBJ2-3; cdr3_aa: ASSLGQGAWDTQY
clone_size: .; v_call: TRBV5-6; j_call: TRBJ2-5; cdr3_aa: ASSLAGVGTQY
clone_size: .; v_call: TRBV6-5; j_call: TRBJ2-7; cdr3_aa: ASSPARTDYEQY
clone_size: .; v_call: TRBV28; j_call: TRBJ2-7; cdr3_aa: ATRTSPSYEQY
clone_size: .; v_call: TRBV2; j_call: TRBJ1-4; cdr3_aa: ASSDGVASLNEKLF
clone_size: .; v_call: TRBV4-1; j_call: TRBJ1-1; cdr3_aa: ASSQVGGWMNTEAF
clone_size: .; v_call: TRBV14; j_call: .; cdr3_aa: ASSRGGLTYEQY
clone_size: .; v_call: TRBV7-9; j_call: TRBJ1-2; cdr3_aa: ASSLEGVANYGYT
clone_size: .; v_call: TRBV6-6; j_call: TRBJ2-7; cdr3_aa: ASRAPFWRDEQY
clone_size: .; v_call: TRBV9; j_call: TRBJ2-1; cdr3_aa: ASSVEGRGADNEQF
clone_size: few; v_call: TRBV19; j_call: TRBJ1-5; cdr3_aa: ASSPRTGGNQPQH
clone_size: .; v_call: TRBV5-1; j_call: TRBJ2-1; cdr3_aa: ASSLAGDSYNEQF
clone_size: .; v_call: TRBV28; j_call: TRBJ2-3; cdr3_aa: ASSLSGVAGGTDTQY
clone_size: .; v_call: TRBV28; j_call: TRBJ2-5; cdr3_aa: ASGVSGLAGGQETQY
clone_size: .; v_call: TRBV6-1; j_call: TRBJ2-5; cdr3_aa: ASNIQGNGETQY
clone_size: .; v_call: TRBV6-5; j_call: TRBJ2-7; cdr3_aa: ASVGGVLGEQY
clone_size: .; v_call: TRBV19; j_call: TRBJ2-1; cdr3_aa: ASSIFTDNEQF